These 5 T cell receptor beta chains share one sample of origin, sequenced in a study of T-cell reconstitution after alpha-beta-depleted transplantation in children. Researchers prepared the TCRbeta library using unique molecular identifiers, the study reports. TCRdb processed the PCR reads anew with MiXCR; each CDR3 protein has one entry. Found here are a few hundred thousand distinct CDR3 sequences, 20% to 30% of them singletons; the top ten hold under 45%. This material consisted of PBMCs, taken before TCRalphabeta/CD19-depleted stem cell transplant. The receptors derive from a boy under two years old with Wiskott-Aldrich syndrome, due to receive a stem cell transplant.

The V and J genes are TRBV3-1 and TRBJ2-3; D not resolved. Trimming took off 0 bases at V and 3 bases at J, with 7 bases between the two ends. This CDR3 contains 14 residues. In germline, CDR1 is LGHDT, CDR2 YNNKEL (reference sequence). CDR3 in amino acids: CASSQDPATDTQYF. The CDR3, as DNA: TGTGCCAGCAGCCAAGATCCCGCAACAGATACGCAGTATTTT.

The chain recombines TRBV30 with TRBJ2-1, with unresolved D. The V gene lost 0 bases and the J gene lost 3 bases, with 6 bases spanning the gap. The CDR3 has 13 residues. Per the germline V gene, CDR1 is GTSNPN and CDR2 is SVGIG (reference sequence). CDR3 coding DNA: TGTGCCTGGAGTGTGTTAAACTACAATGAGCAGTTCTTC. Its translation: CAWSVLNYNEQFF.

This clonotype has a single count. This chain joins TRBV12-3 or TRBV12-4 and TRBJ1-3, with 9 bases fitting TRBD1. This CDR3 has 17 amino acids. V dropped 8 bases and J dropped 0; count of bases not matched to a gene: 11. CDR3 in DNA: TGTGCCAGCTGCCCCGGGACAGGGCCCCTCTCTGGAAACACCATATATTTT. Amino acid sequence: CASCPGTGPLSGNTIYF.

In this sample, this clonotype turned up a few times. The chain uses TRBV5-1 and TRBJ1-2; D ambiguous. CDR1 and CDR2 (germline): SGHRS, YFSETQ. Trimming removed 4 bases at V and 0 bases at J, with 16 bases between. The CDR3 is made up of 16 amino acids. DNA of the CDR3: TGCGCCAGCAGCCTCCAGTTACAGAACTCTAACTATGGCTACACCTTC. Translating it yields CASSLQLQNSNYGYTF.

The chain recombines TRBV29-1 with TRBJ1-1, with TRBD1 matching 7 bases. V lost 5 bases and J lost 2; bases outside the gene matches: 2. This CDR3 region has 12 residues. The germline CDR1 and CDR2 sequences are SQVTM and ANQGSEA. The CDR3 protein is CSVHRGNTEAFF. In nucleotides, the CDR3 is TGCAGCGTTCACAGGGGAAACACTGAAGCTTTCTTT.